The present TCR beta chain was sequenced within a study of graft-versus-host responses after intestinal transplantation. Study information: Anti-thymocyte globulin induction preceded three to four years of tacrolimus and steroid maintenance in all recipients.

Assay: immunoSEQ multiplex PCR; the TCRdb copy retains only in-frame clones and omits some. Of approximately 85,000 clones detected, roughly 90% appear once; the ten largest clones hold 7.6%. Regarding this clone: Its target is unknown.

Whole-study results and caveats: The recipient marrow held GvH clones, and some of them showed up first in ileum or blood. High graft-versus-host to host-versus-graft clonal ratios were found in allografts of patients who had graft-donor T cell macrochimerism.

The specimen was unstimulated CD8+ T cells sorted from spleen or lymph node cells, collected before transplant. The source is a human donor who was the organ donor for an intestinal transplant.

CDR3 DNA sequence: TGTGCCAGCCGCCCTAGGACGACGGGCACAGATACGCAGTATTTT. Translated, it gives CASRPRTTGTDTQYF. This chain joins TRBV27 and TRBJ2-3; D ambiguous. The CDR3 loop spans 15 amino acids. V was clipped by 8 bases and J by 1 base, with 16 bases between them. CDR1 is MNHEY, CDR2 SMNVEV, per germline (reference sequence).